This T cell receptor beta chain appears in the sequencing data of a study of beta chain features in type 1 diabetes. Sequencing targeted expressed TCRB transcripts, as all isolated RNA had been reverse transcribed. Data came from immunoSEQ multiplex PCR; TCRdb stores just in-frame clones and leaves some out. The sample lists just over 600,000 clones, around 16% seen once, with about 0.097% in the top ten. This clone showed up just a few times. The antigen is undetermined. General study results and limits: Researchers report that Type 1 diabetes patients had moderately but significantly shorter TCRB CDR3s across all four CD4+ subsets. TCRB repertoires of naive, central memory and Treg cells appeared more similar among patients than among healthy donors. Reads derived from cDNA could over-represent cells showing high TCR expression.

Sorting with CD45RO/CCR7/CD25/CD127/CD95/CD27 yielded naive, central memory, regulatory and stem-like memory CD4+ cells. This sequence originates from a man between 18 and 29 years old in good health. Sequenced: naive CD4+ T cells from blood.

CDR3 coding DNA: TGTGCCAGCAGTCCCCCTAAGGGATCCTACGAGCAGTACTTC. Its translation: CASSPPKGSYEQYF. The chain carries TRBV28 and TRBJ2-7; no reliable D call. The CDR3 has 14 amino acids. The V gene's germline CDR1 is MDHEN and CDR2 SYDVKM. Trimming took off 5 bases at V and 1 base at J, with 12 bases between the two ends.